The 23 T cell receptor beta chains below were found in one sample sequenced in a study of blood T cells in healthy people across ages (dated by TCRdb to 2014 to 2015). The library was obtained by 5' RACE. This sample was sequenced with an Illumina HiSeq 2500. The second PCR ran for about 6 to 11 cycles and used a J-beta primer mix along with a sample-barcoded 5' primer. Through fastp at Q25 and MiXCR, TCRdb rebuilt clones from the public reads, retaining in-frame beta chains. Merged by CDR3 protein, the rows form single entries marked with the most common genes and DNA. Present in this sample are hundreds of thousands of distinct CDR3 sequences, over 40% of which were seen just once. The ten largest make up approximately 13% of the sample. The sequencing input was blood. All receptors come from a woman over 75 in good health.

Many counts were recorded for this clonotype. The chain combines TRBV28 with TRBJ2-5; D remains ambiguous. Trimming stripped 1 base from V and 0 bases from J, with 12 bases between. The germline gives CDR1 MDHEN, CDR2 SYDVKM. The CDR3 spans 16 residues. In DNA, the CDR3 is TGTGCCAGCAGTTTATACGGCAGTGGGGACCAAGAGACCCAGTACTTC. It translates to CASSLYGSGDQETQYF.

This clonotype occurred a few times. V usage is TRBV20-1 and J usage is TRBJ2-5; 11 bases agree with TRBD1. Unmatched junction bases numbered 3, after V lost 2 bases and J lost 4 bases. CDR3 length equals 14 residues. The germline V gene has CDR1 DFQATT and CDR2 SNEGSKA (reference sequence). CDR3 sequence: CSARRTGGRETQYF. CDR3 nucleotides: TGCAGTGCTAGACGGACAGGGGGCCGAGAGACCCAGTACTTC.

This clonotype was recorded once. The chain's CDR3 is CASSLDRSRYEQYF. CDR3 DNA sequence: TGTGCCAGCAGCTTAGATAGGTCGAGGTACGAGCAGTACTTC. This chain links TRBV7-2 with TRBJ2-7, with D unresolved. Per germline, CDR1 SGHTA and CDR2 FQGNSA. V was trimmed by 1 base and J by 4 bases, leaving 11 bases between them. There are 14 residues in the CDR3.

The chain links TRBV7-9 to TRBJ2-4, with 7 bases matching TRBD2. Trimming at V came to 8 bases and at J to 6 bases, leaving 4 bases not matched to a gene. The CDR3 extends over 12 amino acids. CDR1 and CDR2 from the germline V gene are SEHNR and FQNEAQ (reference sequence). For the CDR3, the DNA is TGTGCCAGCCGTGGCGGGGGAAACATTCAGTACTTC. This codes for CASRGGGNIQYF.

This clonotype appeared a few times. V usage is TRBV7-2 and J usage is TRBJ1-5; 9 bases are a match to TRBD1. CDR1 and CDR2 (germline): SGHTA, FQGNSA. The CDR3 is 16 amino acids. The junction had 7 bases not matched to a gene; V was cut back by 5 bases and J by 2 bases. CDR3 bases: TGTGCCAGCAGCACCCGGACAGGGGTGGGCAATCAGCCCCAGCATTTT. As protein: CASSTRTGVGNQPQHF. Full variable domain (missing parts from reference TRBV7-2 and TRBJ1-5): GAGVSQSPSNKVTEKGKDVELRCDPISGHTALYWYRQSLGQGLEFLIYFQGNSAPDKSGLPSDRFSAERTGGSVSTLTIQRTQQEDSAVYLCASSTRTGVGNQPQHFGDGTRLSIL.

This clonotype was seen many times. The chain has TRBV6-6 and TRBJ1-1; TRBD1 matches at 11 bases. This CDR3 spans 12 amino acids. Germline CDR1 and CDR2: MNHNY and SVGAGI (reference sequence). After removal of 6 bases from V and 11 bases from J, the junction contained 5 bases not matched to a gene. In DNA form, the CDR3 reads TGTGCCAGCAGCCGGGACAGGGGGACCGCTTTCTTT. It specifies CASSRDRGTAFF.

V usage is TRBV6-2 or TRBV6-3 and J usage is TRBJ2-5; D is uncertain. Trimming pared 5 bases from V and 1 base from J, leaving 8 bases between. CDR1 is MNHEY and CDR2 is SVGEGT in the germline V gene. CDR3 length equals 13 residues. Written as DNA, the CDR3 is TGTGCCAGCAGTATGGATCTCCAAGAGACCCAGTACTTC. It specifies CASSMDLQETQYF.

The chain employs TRBV20-1 and TRBJ1-5; D may be TRBD1 (5 bases). Per germline, CDR1 DFQATT and CDR2 SNEGSKA (reference sequence). This CDR3 is 14 amino acids long. V lost 2 bases and J 4 bases, leaving 12 bases between the germline ends. The CDR3 sequence: CSARLSEGNQPQHF. The CDR3 nucleotides read TGCAGTGCTAGATTGTCAGAGGGGAATCAGCCCCAGCATTTT.

The chain joins TRBV12-5 to TRBJ1-4; no firm D call. The CDR3 contains 13 residues. Germline V gene lookup returns CDR1 LGHNT and CDR2 FRNRAP. Trimming took off 8 bases at V and 0 bases at J, with 7 bases between the two ends. The CDR3 reads CASTWATNEKLFF. In DNA form, the CDR3 reads TGTGCTAGTACCTGGGCAACTAATGAAAAACTGTTTTTT.

As regards this clonotype: A much larger clone is a single base away; this may be a read error. V is TRBV2 and J is TRBJ2-1, with TRBD1 identical over 8 bases. The CDR3 spans 14 residues. Germline CDR1 is SNHLY and CDR2 is FYNNEI. Unmatched junction bases numbered 8, after V lost 5 bases and J lost 8 bases. The CDR3 sequence is CASSLLQGVDEQFF. The CDR3 coding sequence is TGTGCCAGCAGTCTTCTACAGGGGGTCGATGAGCAGTTCTTC.

A few counts support this clonotype. The chain recombines TRBV12-3 or TRBV12-4 with TRBJ2-3; maybe TRBD2 (6 bases). The length of the CDR3 is 17 residues. Deletions cut 5 bases from V and 0 bases from J, with 18 bases between. CDR3 residues: CASSPNIVLASTDTQYF. CDR3 bases: TGTGCCAGCAGTCCTAATATCGTACTAGCTAGCACAGATACGCAGTATTTT.

V is TRBV30 and J is TRBJ2-5, with D unclear. Between the trimmed V and J ends, which lost 3 bases and 1 base, there was a span of 15 bases. The CDR3 is made up of 15 amino acids. The germline V gene has CDR1 GTSNPN and CDR2 SVGIG (reference sequence). The CDR3 protein is CAWSRSKPLQETQYF. The DNA of the CDR3 is TGTGCCTGGAGCAGGAGTAAGCCCCTCCAAGAGACCCAGTACTTC.

Regarding this clonotype: Germline and junction disagree at one end, which may indicate a read error. The chain carries TRBV7-2 and TRBJ2-5, with D tentatively TRBD1 or TRBD2 (5 bases each). Germline loops: CDR1 SGHTA, CDR2 FQGNSA. This CDR3 is built from 15 residues. The CDR3 DNA follows: TGTGCCAGCAGCCAAGGGGCCCGCTCCAGGGAGACTCAGTACTTC. As protein: CASSQGARSRETQYF. Full variable domain (outside the CDR3, taken from reference TRBV7-2 and TRBJ2-5): GAGVSQSPSNKVTEKGKDVELRCDPISGHTALYWYRQSLGQGLEFLIYFQGNSAPDKSGLPSDRFSAERTGGSVSTLTIQRTQQEDSAVYLCASSQGARSRETQYFGPGTRLLVL.

The rearrangement links TRBV10-3 to TRBJ1-3; D remains ambiguous. The germline CDR1 and CDR2 sequences are ENHRY and SYGVKD. Trimming took 9 bases from V and 2 from J, leaving 11 bases between them. This CDR3 spans 13 amino acids. This CDR3 reads CAMVGVPGNTIYF. CDR3 bases: TGTGCCATGGTGGGAGTTCCTGGAAACACCATATATTTT.

Regarding this clonotype: With a much larger clone just one base away, this may be a read error. The chain carries TRBV7-6 and TRBJ2-5; 13 bases fit TRBD2. The DNA end lines up better with TRBJ2-7; the J call may be wrong. This CDR3 is 14 amino acids long. CDR1 and CDR2 (germline): SGHVS, FNYEAQ. The CDR3 loop is CGSSFGLAGDEQYF. The CDR3 DNA reads TGTGGCAGCAGCTTTGGACTAGCGGGAGACGAGCAGTACTTC.

This clonotype was counted at least ten times. J is TRBJ1-2 and V is TRBV19; no reliable D call. V lost 3 bases, J lost 4 bases, and 6 bases lay in between. The CDR3 is 12 amino acids. Looked up from germline, CDR1 is LNHDA and CDR2 is SQIVND (reference sequence). In DNA form, the CDR3 reads TGTGCCAGTAGTATGGGCGGCTATGGCTACACCTTC. Its translation is CASSMGGYGYTF.

This clonotype came up a few times. CDR3: CASSRKQGVNTEAFF. For the CDR3, the DNA is TGTGCCAGCAGCCGGAAACAGGGGGTGAACACTGAAGCTTTCTTT. This sequence joins TRBV3-1 and TRBJ1-1, with 8 bases that match TRBD1. The CDR3 is 15 amino acids. The V gene end was trimmed by 4 bases and the J gene end by 0 bases; junction bases not matched to a gene: 4. Germline values: CDR1 LGHDT, CDR2 YNNKEL (reference sequence).

CDR3: CASSQDKETNYGYTF. CDR3 bases: TGCGCCAGCAGCCAAGATAAGGAGACTAACTATGGCTACACCTTC. This sequence joins TRBV4-1 and TRBJ1-2, with D uncertain. V dropped 0 bases and J dropped 0 bases, with 8 bases sitting between them. CDR1 is MGHRA, CDR2 YSYEKL, per germline. The CDR3 totals 15 residues.

The chain has TRBV7-9 and TRBJ2-4, with 12 positions matching TRBD1. The CDR3 runs to 14 residues. The germline V gene has CDR1 SEHNR and CDR2 FQNEAQ (reference sequence). Unmatched junction bases numbered 9, after V lost 5 bases and J lost 13 bases. For the CDR3, the DNA is TGTGCCAGCAGCCTGGGACAGGGGGCGGAGGAGCAGTACTTC. This encodes CASSLGQGAEEQYF.

This clonotype was counted a few times. This may stem from a read error, because a much larger clone lies one nucleotide away. The chain recombines TRBV5-1 with TRBJ2-1; TRBD2 matches 12 bases. The DNA matches TRBJ2-7 better at its end, which makes the J call doubtful. CDR1 and CDR2 from the germline V gene are SGHRS and YFSETQ. The CDR3 covers 16 residues. The DNA of the CDR3 is TGCGCCAGCAGCTTGCTAGCGGGAGGGGGCTACAATGAGCAGTACTTC. It translates to CASSLLAGGGYNEQYF.

This clonotype was seen at least ten times. This sequence joins TRBV29-1 and TRBJ2-7; D is undetermined. Per germline, CDR1 SQVTM and CDR2 ANQGSEA. V was shortened by 0 bases and J by 3 bases, with 3 bases between the two germline ends. This CDR3 region has 11 residues. This CDR3 is CSVEDSYEQYF. The CDR3 DNA reads as TGCAGCGTTGAAGACAGCTACGAGCAGTACTTC.

This rearrangement joins TRBV10-3 to TRBJ2-5; unclear D gene. Germline V gene sequence: CDR1 ENHRY, CDR2 SYGVKD. The length of the CDR3 is 13 residues. Trimming removed 4 bases at V and 0 bases at J, with 6 bases between. The CDR3 sequence: CAISGGNQETQYF. The CDR3 nucleotides read TGTGCCATCAGTGGCGGAAACCAAGAGACCCAGTACTTC.

This clonotype showed up many times. CDR3 sequence (DNA): TGTGCCAGCAGACGCAAGCAAGGCGGGAGTTTAGAGCAGTACTTC. It yields the protein CASRRKQGGSLEQYF. The chain recombines TRBV7-2 with TRBJ2-5; 7 bases align to TRBD2. With V trimmed by 6 bases and J by 11 bases, 18 bases remained unmatched. In germline, CDR1 is SGHTA, CDR2 FQGNSA. The CDR3 loop spans 15 amino acids.